Detailed here is one TCR beta chain. This clone was seen at least ten times. Its specific antigen is unknown. It has no much larger one-base neighbor in the sample; base qualities were not kept. The data were obtained in a study of beta chain features in type 1 diabetes (dated by TCRdb to 2016 to 2019). Turning to the overall study: Patients and healthy donors did not differ in mean age, gender distribution, total cell number or subset yield. Regulatory and stem cell-like memory subsets were obtained from only 8 patients and about eight healthy donors, while naive and central memory subsets were obtained from all 28 donors. The study compared the TCRB repertoires of sorted circulating CD4+ T cell subsets in recently diagnosed type 1 diabetes patients with those in matched healthy donors. A total of 85 million to 140 million sorted cells were examined across all samples, and the number of cells per subset was strongly correlated with RNA yield.

A single peripheral blood draw of 95 to 150 mL on average was collected from each donor into heparinised tubes. A BD FACSAria II and a panel including CD45RO, CCR7, CD25, CD127, CD95 and CD27 were used to sort naive, central memory, regulatory and stem cell-like memory CD4+ T cells. Every sorted population had a purity above 95%. PBMCs were isolated right away by Lymphoprep density gradient centrifugation and were stained directly, without culture. To minimize batch effects, samples were stained and sorted in pairs, one healthy donor with one patient per experiment. Broad study findings and their caveats: The naive, central memory and regulatory TCRB repertoires appeared to resemble one another more closely among patients than among healthy donors. Shorter templates might have been favored by PCR, but patient and control samples were amplified and corrected together, so both groups would have been affected equally by any skew. A moderate but significant shortening of TCRB CDR3 length was observed in type 1 diabetes patients in all four CD4+ subsets. At VDJ recombination sites, patients with type 1 diabetes made fewer insertions and deleted more nucleotides, a pattern implying thymic rearrangement abnormalities. Because small numbers of individuals were included in the HLA sub-analyses, any influence of HLA type on TCRB rearrangement was left unresolved. Sequencing cDNA rather than genomic DNA could over-represent highly expressing activated cells, although activation and CD3 levels did not differ between groups.

The junction shows trimming of 6 bases on V and 0 bases on J, plus 3 bases between the germline ends. CDR1 and CDR2, per the germline V gene, are MGHDK and SYGVNS. The CDR3, cysteine through phenylalanine, is 13 amino acids long. Of the read, only the CDR3 DNA is kept; its 39 bases are in frame from base 1. The High Capacity cDNA Reverse Transcription Kit was used to reverse transcribe all of the isolated RNA, meaning that expressed TCRB transcripts were what got sequenced. Deep immunoSEQ sequencing was applied to naive, central memory and regulatory T cell samples, giving an average of roughly 3.5 million total reads per sample. Sorted cells were lysed in RLT buffer, and RNA was extracted using DNase-treated RNeasy Micro or Mini kits according to cell number. To prevent cross-contamination, every cell subset was processed on its own, while patient and healthy donor samples were processed together. TCRB sequences were amplified from cDNA with the immunoSEQ multiplex PCR, producing 87-bp fragments spanning the CDR3 region. Amplicons were sequenced on the Illumina HiSeq platform. Per the authors' processing: Synthetic template baselines were used to correct PCR bias computationally, reads within Hamming distance 2 were collapsed, and singletons that could not be merged were discarded. Reads were aligned against IMGT to assign V, D and J genes, CDR3 length and insertions or deletions at six rearrangement sites. Within each subset, clonotype counts were normalized to the number of sorted cells before true diversity and Gini coefficients were calculated with the tcR R package. Repertoire sharing was quantified using the overlap coefficient calculated on TCRB nucleotide sequences. As a proxy for the pre-selection repertoire, out-of-frame TCRB sequences from naive cells were analyzed. In TCRdb, the immuneACCESS table is reduced to in-frame sequences with V and J assigned. These tables do not hold every clone; where another copy was compared, an unresolved V gene accounts for under half, and the others remain unexplained. The V and J calls and clone size are taken from that table; D and trimming were inferred from the DNA. Here the sample has about half a million clones; 10% to 12% occur a single time. About 0.045% of the sample is taken by the ten largest.

Material: naive CD4+ T cells from blood. Interpreted using the paper, the cell subset or site label stands for: true naive CD4+ T cells. This sequence originates from a woman aged 18-30 years in good health. This sequence uses TRBV25-1 and TRBJ2-6, with the D gene uncertain. At the DNA level, the sequence is TGTGCCAGCAGAAACTCTGGGGCCAACGTCCTGACTTTC. It is translated as CASRNSGANVLTF.